This T cell receptor beta chain was found in a study of shared clonotypes between healthy human individuals. The CDR3 has 19 amino acids. Germline lookup yields CDR1 MDHEN and CDR2 SYDVKM. The ends lost 3 bases at V and 5 bases at J; junction bases unmatched: 12. As processed by the authors: Junction-only immunoSEQ data arrived without quality scores, meaning filtering differed. Sequenced by immunoSEQ multiplex PCR; TCRdb stores in-frame clones only, minus some. D and trimming come from the DNA, and the V and J calls and clone size come from that table. The sample lists around 500,000 clones, around 85% occurring once. The study enrolled healthy HIV-negative adults without recent acute infections or vaccinations as donors.

The chain recombines TRBV28 with TRBJ2-1; 14 bases are shared with TRBD2. Sequenced sample: PBMCs. The TCR sequence derives from a woman in her thirties or forties in good health. Some clones in this sample may be carry-over from other donors' samples. CDR3 amino acids: CASSFFRGTSGSFNNEQFF. The CDR3 DNA sequence: TGTGCCAGCAGTTTTTTCCGCGGGACTAGCGGGAGTTTTAACAATGAGCAGTTCTTC.